These T cell receptor beta chains were read from a single sample in a study of blood T cell repertoires in COVID-19. Sequencing was performed with immunoSEQ multiplex PCR; in TCRdb, only in-frame clones are kept and a portion is missing. The table includes about 210,000 clones, about 88% detected once. Specimen: peripheral blood. The source is a man younger than 35 with active or convalescent COVID-19. The CDR3 runs from the conserved cysteine through the conserved F or W. The D gene is left open where the match is weak. Size values are once, few and many counts, or a class for expanded clones, and some rows have none.

j_call v_call d_call clone_size cdr3_nt cdr3_aa
TRBJ2-1 TRBV5-6 TRBD2 . TGTGCCAGCAGCCCCGGACTAGCGGGCCCTTACAATGAGCAGTTCTTC CASSPGLAGPYNEQFF
TRBJ2-7 TRBV2 . . TGTGCCAGCAGTGATAGTGGCGGGGCACGCTCCTACGAGCAGTACTTC CASSDSGGARSYEQYF
TRBJ1-5 TRBV30 TRBD1 . TGTGCCTGGAGGGGGGACAGTAATCAGCCCCAGCATTTT CAWRGDSNQPQHF
TRBJ2-6 TRBV29-1 . . TGCAGCGGGTCCATGTCGAGCTCTGGGGCCAACGTCCTGACTTTC CSGSMSSSGANVLTF
TRBJ2-7 TRBV7-8 . . TGTGCCAGCAGCCAACTAGCTGTAGAGCAGTACTTC CASSQLAVEQYF
TRBJ2-2 TRBV5-6 TRBD1 . TGTGCCAGCAGCCGCCCGTTGGGAACAGGGGGCATCGGGGAGCTGTTTTTT CASSRPLGTGGIGELFF
TRBJ1-2 TRBV12-5 . . TGTGCTAGTGGTCGTGGCCTCCGTCTCGGCTACACCTTC CASGRGLRLGYTF
TRBJ1-6 TRBV5-1 . . TGCGCCAGCAGCCAAGATGGTGGGGAGAGTTCACCCCTCCACTTT CASSQDGGESSPLHF
TRBJ1-2 TRBV6-1 . once TGTGCCAGCAGTGAAGCTAGGGGGATTTACTATGGCTACACCTTC CASSEARGIYYGYTF
TRBJ2-3 TRBV3-1/TRBV3-2 . . TGTGCCAGCAGCCATCTTAGCACAGATACGCAGTATTTT CASSHLSTDTQYF
TRBJ2-7 TRBV6-5 TRBD1 . TGTGCCACCCCCGGACAGGAGAGCTCCTACGAGCAGTACTTC CATPGQESSYEQYF
TRBJ1-1 TRBV7-2 . . TGTGCCAGCAGCTTAGACCGTTTTAGCACTGAAGCTTTCTTT CASSLDRFSTEAFF
TRBJ2-2 TRBV5-1 . . TGCGCCAGCAGCTTGGACTCGGGCAGCGGGAACACCGGGGAGCTGTTTTTT CASSLDSGSGNTGELFF
TRBJ1-1 TRBV28 . . TGTGCCAGCAGTTTAGTAGGGACTGAGGAAGCTTTCTTT CASSLVGTEEAFF
TRBJ2-3 TRBV18 . few TGTGCCAGCTCACGACTGAACACAGATACGCAGTATTTT CASSRLNTDTQYF
TRBJ2-3 TRBV11-2 . few TGTGCCAGCAGCTTAGGTGGGGGGGGGCACGCAGATACGCAGTATTTT CASSLGGGGHADTQYF
TRBJ2-3 TRBV10-3 TRBD2 few TGTGCCATCAGTGAGTCCAAGCGGGGGGGACAAGCGCAGTATTTT CAISESKRGGQAQYF
TRBJ2-1 TRBV15 TRBD2 . TGTGCCACCAGCAGAGGGGGGGGACTAGCGGGAGGGCCATGGTACAATGAGCAGTTCTTC CATSRGGGLAGGPWYNEQFF
TRBJ2-2 TRBV7-2 . . TGTGCCAGCAGCTGGGTCGGTAGCGTGAGCACCGGGGAGCTGTTTTTT CASSWVGSVSTGELFF
TRBJ2-7 TRBV7-2 . . TGTGCCAGCAGCTTAGGACCGGGGTCCTACGAGCAGTACTTC CASSLGPGSYEQYF
TRBJ1-2 TRBV7-2 . . TGTGCCAGCAGCTTTAAACGGGTAGACAGAGAAGATGGCTACACCTTC CASSFKRVDREDGYTF
TRBJ1-2 TRBV10-3 TRBD1 . TGTGCCATCAGTGAGCCGCCGGACAGGGGGTACTATGGCTACACCTTC CAISEPPDRGYYGYTF
TRBJ1-3 TRBV6-5 . . TGTGCCAGCAGTCATAGACGGAGCTCTGGAAACACCATATATTTT CASSHRRSSGNTIYF
TRBJ2-5 TRBV28 TRBD2 . TGTGCCAGCAGTTTTAGCGGGGGGCCGCGGGAGACCCAGTACTTC CASSFSGGPRETQYF
TRBJ2-5 TRBV24-1 TRBD2 . TGTGCCACCAGTGATTTGGCTAGCGGGGAACAAGAGACCCAGTACTTC CATSDLASGEQETQYF
TRBJ2-1 TRBV9 TRBD2 . TGTGCCAGCAGCGCCGGACTAGCGGGAGTAGGTGATGAGCAGTTCTTC CASSAGLAGVGDEQFF
TRBJ2-2 TRBV7-2 TRBD1 . TGTGCCAGCAGCCGTGGACAGGGGAAGAACACCGGGGAGCTGTTTTTT CASSRGQGKNTGELFF
TRBJ2-1 TRBV29-1 TRBD2 . TGCAGCGTTGGACTAGCGGGAGGGACTCTTATTTACAATGAGCAGTTCTTC CSVGLAGGTLIYNEQFF
TRBJ2-3 TRBV27 TRBD1 . TGTGCCAGCAGTTCCCGGGACAGGGGAACAGATACGCAGTATTTT CASSSRDRGTDTQYF
TRBJ2-2 TRBV5-1 . few TGCGCCAGCAGCCAGGGATTTACCGCGAACACCGGGGAGCTGTTTTTT CASSQGFTANTGELFF
TRBJ1-1 TRBV5-1 . . TGCGCCAGCAGCGATGGCGGCGGGGCATCGGCTGAAGCTTTCTTT CASSDGGGASAEAFF
TRBJ2-1 TRBV6-5 . . TGTGCCAGCAGGAAAGAGTACTACAATGAGCAGTTCTTC CASRKEYYNEQFF
TRBJ2-6 TRBV6-1 . . TGTGCCAGCAGTGAAGAGAGTTCTGGGGCCAACGTCCTGACTTTC CASSEESSGANVLTF
TRBJ1-2 TRBV12-3/TRBV12-4 . . TGTGCCAGCAGTTGGGCCCGCTATGGCTACACCTTC CASSWARYGYTF
TRBJ2-5 TRBV7-9 TRBD2 once TGTGCCAGCAGCTCCGGGATTCGGACTAGCTCCGGGGAGACCCAGTACTTC CASSSGIRTSSGETQYF
TRBJ1-6 TRBV3-1/TRBV3-2 . . TGTGCCAGCAGCCAAGATGAGGGCCTACGCCACTTT CASSQDEGLRHF